The 29 T cell receptor beta chains given below trace back to one sample, sequenced in a study of beta chain features in type 1 diabetes. For these receptors, no antigen is known. Investigators reverse transcribed all isolated RNA, so they sequenced expressed TCRB transcripts. Here immunoSEQ multiplex PCR was the method, and the copy in TCRdb shows in-frame clones only, minus some. The sample lists roughly 100,000 clones; under 30% were seen once. The study, taken as a whole, reports: Shorter TCRB CDR3s, moderately but significantly so, were found in Type 1 diabetes patients in all four CD4+ subsets.

The sequenced sample was central memory CD4+ T cells from blood. These receptors were obtained from a woman between 18 and 29 years old with type 1 diabetes.

The V call is TRBV7-9, the J call TRBJ2-3; TRBD2 might be the D (7 bases). V lost 3 bases and J lost 6, with 22 bases in between. Germline V gene sequence: CDR1 SEHNR, CDR2 FQNEAQ (reference sequence). CDR3 length: 17 residues. CDR3 sequence reads: CASSFNSGGGKHDTQYF. CDR3 nucleotides: TGTGCCAGCAGCTTCAATTCAGGCGGGGGCAAACATGATACGCAGTATTTT.

This chain uses TRBV27 with TRBJ2-3; TRBD2 aligns across 12 bases. Germline V CDR1 and CDR2: MNHEY, SMNVEV (reference sequence). CDR3 size: 15 residues. Trimming took 5 bases from V and 5 from J; bases not matched to a gene: 5. Here the CDR3 reads CASSRPGLAGDTQYF. CDR3 in DNA: TGTGCCAGCAGTCGCCCGGGACTAGCGGGAGATACGCAGTATTTT.

The chain carries TRBV27 and TRBJ2-1; 7 positions agree with TRBD1. The V segment lost 5 bases and the J segment 3 bases; nucleotides outside the gene matches: 7. The length of the CDR3 is 15 residues. Germline V gene data show CDR1 as MNHEY and CDR2 as SMNVEV (reference sequence). The CDR3: CASSSDRAGYNEQFF. CDR3 coding DNA: TGTGCCAGCAGTAGTGACAGGGCGGGCTACAATGAGCAGTTCTTC.

The chain has TRBV6-1 and TRBJ1-5; TRBD1 is a possible D gene (5 bases). V lost 1 base and J 7 bases, leaving 11 bases between the germline ends. The CDR3 contains 14 residues. Germline V gives CDR1 MNHNS, CDR2 SASEGT. In DNA form, the CDR3 reads TGTGCCAGCAGTGAAGGGGGAAAGGGGCAGCCCCAGCATTTT. Protein: CASSEGGKGQPQHF.

The chain links TRBV4-3 to TRBJ1-2; unclear D gene. The V end was cut by 0 bases, the J end by 0 bases, with 11 bases between. Germline lookup yields CDR1 LGHNA and CDR2 YSLEER. The CDR3 extends over 16 amino acids. The CDR3 DNA reads as TGCGCCAGCAGCCAAGACGTCAGGTTAGCTAACTATGGCTACACCTTC. Translation gives CASSQDVRLANYGYTF.

The chain couples TRBV10-3 to TRBJ2-2; 8 bases are shared with TRBD2. J lost 1 base, V lost 2 bases, and 0 bases had no gene match. The CDR3 sequence is 15 residues long. Germline values: CDR1 ENHRY, CDR2 SYGVKD. The CDR3 region has the DNA TGTGCCATCAGTGAGCGGGAGGGGAACACCGGGGAGCTGTTTTTT. It translates to CAISEREGNTGELFF.

This chain connects TRBV4-1 to TRBJ2-3; 12 nucleotides line up with TRBD2. Germline CDR1 reads MGHRA; CDR2 reads YSYEKL. The trim removed 3 bases at V and 3 bases at J, leaving 4 bases unmatched. This CDR3 spans 16 amino acids. The CDR3 DNA follows: TGCGCCAGCAGCCATCCCGGGACTAGCGGGACAGATACGCAGTATTTT. It is translated as CASSHPGTSGTDTQYF.

This clone turned up a few times. V and J are TRBV7-2 and TRBJ2-7; possibly TRBD2 for D (5 bases). This CDR3 has 13 amino acids. The V and J ends lost 3 bases and 3 bases respectively, with 9 bases between them. Germline V gene data show CDR1 as SGHTA and CDR2 as FQGNSA. The CDR3 reads CASSFARDYEQYF. The CDR3, as DNA: TGTGCCAGCAGCTTCGCCCGGGACTACGAGCAGTACTTC.

V usage is TRBV6-1 and J usage is TRBJ2-5, with a tentative D call TRBD1 (6 bases). Trimming removed 2 bases from V and 4 bases from J, with 17 bases in between. The CDR3 is 16 residues long. Germline V CDR1 and CDR2: MNHNS, SASEGT. CDR3: CASSEQPRGWGETQYF. The CDR3 nucleotides are TGTGCCAGCAGTGAACAGCCCAGGGGTTGGGGAGAGACCCAGTACTTC.

This clone appeared a few times. The genes are TRBV10-3 and TRBJ1-2, with 7 bases matching TRBD1. Trimming removed 10 bases from V and 2 bases from J; junction bases left unmatched: 7. Germline CDR1 and CDR2: ENHRY and SYGVKD. This CDR3 has 13 residues. CDR3 sequence: CATKTGENYGYTF. The DNA of the CDR3 is TGTGCCACCAAAACAGGGGAGAACTATGGCTACACCTTC.

In this sample, this clone turned up a few times. This chain's CDR3 is CASSLEGGSLNIQYF. The CDR3 nucleotides read TGCGCCAGCAGCTTGGAGGGCGGGAGTCTGAACATTCAGTACTTC. The rearrangement joins TRBV5-1 to TRBJ2-4; 7 nucleotides agree with TRBD2. Germline CDR1 SGHRS, CDR2 YFSETQ. This CDR3 is 15 amino acids long. Trimming at V came to 0 bases and at J to 7 bases, leaving 7 bases not matched to a gene. Together with reference TRBV5-1 and TRBJ2-4, the CDR3 gives the full variable domain: KAGVTQTPRYLIKTRGQQVTLSCSPISGHRSVSWYQQTPGQGLQFLFEYFSETQRNKGNFPGRFSGRQFSNSRSEMNVSTLELGDSALYLCASSLEGGSLNIQYFGAGTRLSVL.

This clone was detected only a few times. The chain uses TRBV7-8 and TRBJ2-3; D remains ambiguous. The V gene lost 1 base and the J gene lost 4 bases, with 6 bases spanning the gap. CDR3 length: 13 amino acids. CDR1 and CDR2 from the germline V gene are SGHVS and FQNEAQ. The CDR3 DNA sequence: TGTGCCAGCAGCTTAGATTCGTCAGATACGCAGTATTTT. Translated, it gives CASSLDSSDTQYF.

The V gene is TRBV19, the J gene TRBJ1-1; no definite D call. V lost 6 bases and J lost 1, with 9 bases in between. CDR1 and CDR2 (germline): LNHDA, SQIVND (reference sequence). This CDR3 is built from 13 residues. The CDR3 reads CASSLNRNTEAFF. The CDR3 DNA reads as TGTGCCAGTAGCCTAAACAGGAACACTGAAGCTTTCTTT.

This clone has a count of ten or more. The chain is built from TRBV6-5 and TRBJ1-1, with D tentatively TRBD1 (6 bases). The CDR3 is 14 amino acids. CDR1 is MNHEY, CDR2 SVGAGI, per germline. Trimming pared 4 bases from V and 1 base from J, leaving 10 bases between. CDR3 in amino acids: CASSWAQGNTEAFF. The CDR3 DNA is TGTGCCAGCAGTTGGGCACAGGGGAACACTGAAGCTTTCTTT.

V gene TRBV5-4 combines with J gene TRBJ2-5; TRBD2 aligns across 12 bases. Germline V lookup: CDR1 SGHNT, CDR2 YYREEE (reference sequence). Germline trimming cut 3 bases from V and 2 bases from J; bases unmatched to any gene: 2. The CDR3 totals 15 residues. Written as DNA, the CDR3 is TGTGCCAGCAGCTGGGGGACTAGCGGGCAAGAGACCCAGTACTTC. This sequence encodes CASSWGTSGQETQYF. Full variable domain (rest looked up from reference TRBV5-4 and TRBJ2-5): ETGVTQSPTHLIKTRGQQVTLRCSSQSGHNTVSWYQQALGQGPQFIFQYYREEENGRGNFPPRFSGLQFPNYSSELNVNALELDDSALYLCASSWGTSGQETQYFGPGTRLLVL.

The V and J genes are TRBV5-1 and TRBJ1-1; D remains ambiguous. The CDR3 sequence is 16 residues long. Germline V lookup: CDR1 SGHRS, CDR2 YFSETQ. V shed 4 bases and J shed 1 base, with 17 bases lying between them. The CDR3 loop reads CASSPTGRGANTEAFF. Written as DNA, the CDR3 is TGCGCCAGCAGCCCTACCGGGAGAGGAGCGAACACTGAAGCTTTCTTT.

This clone was recorded a few times. The rearrangement links TRBV19 to TRBJ2-5; the D is unclear. This CDR3 contains 12 residues. Germline loops: CDR1 LNHDA, CDR2 SQIVND (reference sequence). The V end lost 3 bases, the J end lost 4 bases, and 6 bases lay between the germline ends. The CDR3 DNA sequence: TGTGCCAGTAGTATTAATCGAGAGACCCAGTACTTC. It encodes CASSINRETQYF.

This clone occurred a few times. The CDR3 nucleotides are TGTGCCAGCAGTCCCCGACAGCTACTCAATCAGCCCCAGCATTTT. As protein: CASSPRQLLNQPQHF. The chain couples TRBV2 to TRBJ1-5, with D possibly matching TRBD1 (5 bases). V was pared by 5 bases and J by 3 bases, with 14 bases between. The CDR3 totals 15 residues. The germline gives CDR1 SNHLY, CDR2 FYNNEI.

V gene TRBV29-1 combines with J gene TRBJ2-3, with 7 bases that match TRBD2. This CDR3 spans 12 amino acids. CDR1 and CDR2 from the germline V gene are SQVTM and ANQGSEA. Trimming took 1 base from V and 9 from J; bases not matched to a gene: 4. In DNA, the CDR3 is TGCAGCGTTGAAGCGTTAGCGGGCACGCAGTATTTT. Translating gives CSVEALAGTQYF.

The rearrangement uses TRBV4-2 and TRBJ2-5; 11 nucleotides agree with TRBD2. J was trimmed by 1 base and V by 6 bases; bases with no gene match: 4. This CDR3 is built from 15 residues. CDR1 is LGHNA, CDR2 YNFKEQ, per germline. The CDR3 DNA follows: TGTGCCAGCAGGGACGGACTAGCGGGCCAAGAGACCCAGTACTTC. Translation gives CASRDGLAGQETQYF.

This clone was found a few times. CDR3 sequence (DNA): TGTGCCAGCAGTTTATACGGCGCAGGGGGTGATGGCTACACCTTC. It codes for CASSLYGAGGDGYTF. The chain combines TRBV28 with TRBJ1-2; 7 bases line up with TRBD1. CDR3 size: 15 residues. Germline trimming cut 1 base from V and 6 bases from J; bases unmatched to any gene: 8. Germline lookup yields CDR1 MDHEN and CDR2 SYDVKM.

In its sample, this clone was seen a few times. The chain links TRBV10-3 to TRBJ1-1, with 9 nucleotides matching TRBD1. The CDR3 is 12 residues long. The junction had 3 bases not matched to a gene; V was cut back by 6 bases and J by 7 bases. CDR1 ENHRY and CDR2 SYGVKD come from the germline V gene. CDR3 protein: CAISGTGFEAFF. CDR3 DNA: TGTGCCATCAGCGGGACAGGGTTTGAAGCTTTCTTT.

The table lists this clone with a few counts. This chain connects TRBV25-1 to TRBJ2-5; TRBD1 might be the D (6 bases). Trimming left V 3 bases short and J 5 bases short, with 22 bases between. CDR1 and CDR2 (germline): MGHDK, SYGVNS. The CDR3 has 17 amino acids. This CDR3 is CASSDPTSDRPGETQYF. The CDR3 DNA sequence: TGTGCCAGCAGTGACCCTACTTCAGACAGGCCTGGGGAGACCCAGTACTTC.

The gene calls are TRBV5-1 and TRBJ1-1, with D possibly TRBD1 on 6 matching bases. Looked up from germline, CDR1 is SGHRS and CDR2 is YFSETQ. The CDR3 contains 15 residues. The V and J ends lost 0 bases and 6 bases respectively, with 15 bases between them. The CDR3 nucleotides are TGCGCCAGCAGCTTGGCCTCCGACAGGTGGGCTGAAGCTTTCTTT. This translates into CASSLASDRWAEAFF.

The V and J genes are TRBV6-5 and TRBJ1-2, with 10 bases identical to TRBD1. The CDR3 is made up of 15 amino acids. Losses at the gene ends were 4 bases for V and 6 bases for J; bases not matched to a gene: 8. In germline, CDR1 is MNHEY, CDR2 SVGAGI. DNA for the CDR3: TGTGCCAGCAGTTCACCCAGGGGACAGGGGAATGGCTACACCTTC. This sequence encodes CASSSPRGQGNGYTF.

The V and J genes are TRBV5-1 and TRBJ1-1; a possible D gene is TRBD1 (5 bases). The CDR3 covers 19 residues. Looked up from germline, CDR1 is SGHRS and CDR2 is YFSETQ. V lost 0 bases and J 4 bases, leaving 25 bases between the germline ends. Here the CDR3 DNA reads TGCGCCAGCAGCTTGGTGGGGTTGTCCAGGGTTGGGTTTGTCACTGAAGCTTTCTTT. Translated: CASSLVGLSRVGFVTEAFF.

V usage is TRBV27 and J usage is TRBJ2-5; tentatively, D is TRBD1 (6 bases). The germline CDR1 and CDR2 sequences are MNHEY and SMNVEV (reference sequence). This CDR3 region has 14 residues. Trimming took off 6 bases at V and 1 base at J, with 12 bases between the two ends. This CDR3 reads CASSRDRSQETQYF. The CDR3, as DNA: TGTGCCAGCAGCCGAGACAGGTCCCAAGAGACCCAGTACTTC.

This clone was counted only a few times. This chain connects TRBV7-3 to TRBJ1-5, with 7 bases that match TRBD1. The V and J ends lost 2 bases and 3 bases, in that order; junction bases with no gene match: 7. Germline V gene sequence: CDR1 SGHTA, CDR2 FQGTGA. The CDR3 has 16 amino acids. The DNA for the CDR3 is TGTGCCAGCAGCTTAGGGCAGGGGGGAGACAATCAGCCCCAGCATTTT. Encoded protein: CASSLGQGGDNQPQHF.

The chain joins TRBV5-1 to TRBJ2-5; 9 bases align to TRBD2. This CDR3 region has 15 residues. Trimming at V came to 0 bases and at J to 4 bases, leaving 4 bases not matched to a gene. Per the germline V gene, CDR1 is SGHRS and CDR2 is YFSETQ. Here the CDR3 DNA reads TGCGCCAGCAGCTTGGCCGCGGGAGGGCCAGAGACCCAGTACTTC. It translates to CASSLAAGGPETQYF. Full variable domain (rest looked up from reference TRBV5-1 and TRBJ2-5): KAGVTQTPRYLIKTRGQQVTLSCSPISGHRSVSWYQQTPGQGLQFLFEYFSETQRNKGNFPGRFSGRQFSNSRSEMNVSTLELGDSALYLCASSLAAGGPETQYFGPGTRLLVL.